Described below is a single T cell receptor beta chain sequence and its context. Germline lookup yields CDR1 GTSNPN and CDR2 SVGIG (reference sequence). The CDR3 is 14 residues long. V dropped 0 bases and J dropped 7 bases, with 13 bases sitting between them. The data stem from a study of T cells after yellow fever vaccination. About the study: Fractions low in cell number were prepared with SMART-Seq v4 Ultra Low Input.

TCRdb fed the 5' RACE reads into MiXCR, producing one record per CDR3 protein. The data contain some 240,000 distinct CDR3 sequences, around 4.9% of them singletons. V usage is TRBV30 and J usage is TRBJ1-5, with D maybe TRBD1 (5 bases). This clonotype was sampled from a man aged 18 to 29 who received the YFV17D yellow fever vaccine. The material sequenced was CD4+ T cells sorted from PBMCs, taken on the day of the yellow fever booster vaccination. The CDR3 DNA follows: TGTGCCTGGAGTGTGGGAGTCCGGGGGCAGCCCCAGCATTTT. It translates to CAWSVGVRGQPQHF.